This T cell receptor (beta chain) was captured by sequencing in a study of T cells after yellow fever vaccination. The junction had 7 bases not matched to a gene; V was cut back by 0 bases and J by 3 bases. Germline-derived CDR1 and CDR2 are WSHSY and SAAADI. There are 17 residues in the CDR3. TCRdb analysed the 5' RACE reads with MiXCR anew, one entry per CDR3 protein. In the table there are 500,000 to 650,000 distinct CDR3 sequences, about a sixth of which are singletons. The V call is TRBV10-2, the J call TRBJ2-3; 9 nucleotides agree with TRBD1. The sequences come from PBMCs, collected less than 6 days after the first yellow fever vaccination. The receptor was derived from a young man who received the YFV17D yellow fever vaccine. CDR3 nucleotides: TGCGCCAGCAGTGAGTCTTCGGATGACAGGGGGACAGATACGCAGTATTTT. Translation gives CASSESSDDRGTDTQYF.